This TCR beta chain was captured in a study of beta chain features in type 1 diabetes. Across the whole study: What patients shared with healthy donors was a similar profile of age, gender and cell yields.

The CDR3 runs to 13 residues. Germline V gene data show CDR1 as GTSNPN and CDR2 as SVGIG (reference sequence). J lost 1 base, V lost 4 bases, and 3 bases had no gene match. Isolation of CD4+ naive, central memory, regulatory and stem cell-like memory cells was achieved by sorting via CD45RO/CCR7/CD25/CD127/CD95/CD27. Without exception, sorted populations had purity beyond 95%. As every portion of the isolated RNA was reverse transcribed, the sequencing read expressed TCRB transcripts. Here immunoSEQ multiplex PCR was the method, and the copy in TCRdb shows in-frame clones only, minus some. In the table there are about 230,000 clones, over 8.5% of which are singletons.

The rearrangement joins TRBV30 to TRBJ1-1; 7 positions agree with TRBD1. The material sequenced was naive CD4+ T cells from blood. The receptor comes from a woman younger than 35 in good health. The CDR3 DNA sequence: TGTGCCTGGAACGAGGGGGCGAACACTGAAGCTTTCTTT. This sequence encodes CAWNEGANTEAFF.